These 17 T cell receptor beta chains were all obtained from the same sample, sequenced in a study of T cell responses to AZD1222 COVID-19 vaccine. Sequencing was performed with immunoSEQ multiplex PCR; in TCRdb, only in-frame clones are kept and a portion is missing. In the table there are around 100,000 clones, around nine tenths of which are singletons. The sample consisted of peripheral blood, taken on day 0 of AZD1222 vaccination. The source is an adult in good health.

This clone turned up a few times. The rearrangement uses TRBV5-1 and TRBJ1-5; possible D gene TRBD1, 6 bases. Germline V gives CDR1 SGHRS, CDR2 YFSETQ. Trimming shortened V by 0 bases and J by 1 base, and 17 bases separated the two germline ends. The CDR3 runs 18 residues. This CDR3 reads CASSLALLQGLSNQPQHF. Here the CDR3 DNA reads TGCGCCAGCAGCTTGGCACTACTACAGGGACTGAGCAATCAGCCCCAGCATTTT.

The rearrangement links TRBV11-2 to TRBJ2-5; D is undetermined. The CDR3 runs 11 residues. Trimming pared 5 bases from V and 5 bases from J, leaving 6 bases between. Germline V lookup: CDR1 SGHAT, CDR2 FQNNGV. Here the CDR3 DNA reads TGTGCCAGCAGCCACTCGGAGACCCAGTACTTC. It is translated as CASSHSETQYF.

The chain carries TRBV4-1 and TRBJ2-1; 12 bases are shared with TRBD2. This CDR3 is built from 17 residues. Trimming took 0 bases from V and 4 from J; bases not matched to a gene: 4. Looked up from germline, CDR1 is MGHRA and CDR2 is YSYEKL. For the CDR3, the DNA is TGCGCCAGCAGCCAAGACCTAGCGGGGGGGCCGTACAATGAGCAGTTCTTC. Its protein product is CASSQDLAGGPYNEQFF.

J is TRBJ2-7 and V is TRBV6-1; the D is unclear. The CDR3 runs 14 residues. CDR1 MNHNS and CDR2 SASEGT come from the germline V gene. Trimming shortened V by 0 bases and J by 4 bases, and 10 bases separated the two germline ends. CDR3 residues: CASSEAHRGYEQYF. As DNA, the CDR3 is TGTGCCAGCAGTGAAGCTCACCGTGGGTACGAGCAGTACTTC.

The V call is TRBV6-1, the J call TRBJ2-1, with 7 positions matching TRBD1. Germline V gene lookup returns CDR1 MNHNS and CDR2 SASEGT. The CDR3 spans 16 residues. The trim removed 1 base at V and 6 bases at J, leaving 9 bases unmatched. The CDR3 DNA sequence: TGTGCCAGCAGTGAAGTAGTAGGACAGGTTGGCAATGAGCAGTTCTTC. Translating gives CASSEVVGQVGNEQFF.

This chain connects TRBV6-5 to TRBJ2-1; 9 bases match TRBD2. The CDR3 sequence is 15 residues long. V was clipped by 7 bases and J by 0 bases; unmatched bases: 4. Germline assignment: CDR1 MNHEY and CDR2 SVGAGI. The CDR3 nucleotides are TGTGCCAGCATAGCGGGGGCAAGCTCCTACAATGAGCAGTTCTTC. Translated: CASIAGASSYNEQFF.

The DNA of the CDR3 is TGCGCCAGCAGCTTGTCGAATGAAAAACTGTTTTTT. This encodes CASSLSNEKLFF. V usage is TRBV5-1 and J usage is TRBJ1-4; D is unresolved. The V gene lost 1 base and the J gene lost 5 bases, with 3 bases spanning the gap. This CDR3 has 12 residues. The V gene's germline CDR1 is SGHRS and CDR2 YFSETQ.

The V call is TRBV6-5, the J call TRBJ2-4, with D possibly TRBD2 on 6 matching bases. Trimming pared 6 bases from V and 4 bases from J, leaving 16 bases between. Germline V gene sequence: CDR1 MNHEY, CDR2 SVGAGI. The CDR3 consists of 15 residues. The CDR3 nucleotides are TGTGCCAGCAGCCCCTTGAGCGGGTCGAAAAACATTCAGTACTTC. The encoded protein is CASSPLSGSKNIQYF.

The chain links TRBV28 to TRBJ1-2; TRBD1 might be the D (5 bases). The V gene's germline CDR1 is MDHEN and CDR2 SYDVKM. V lost 8 bases to trimming and J lost 2 bases, with 12 bases between them. The CDR3 length is 13 residues. This chain's CDR3 is CASPRDGNYGYTF. The CDR3 nucleotides are TGTGCCAGCCCCAGGGACGGGAACTATGGCTACACCTTC.

The chain employs TRBV30 and TRBJ1-2, with 8 nucleotides matching TRBD1. With V trimmed by 5 bases and J by 8 bases, 13 bases remained unmatched. Germline CDR1 reads GTSNPN; CDR2 reads SVGIG (reference sequence). The CDR3 is 14 residues long. In DNA form, the CDR3 reads TGTGCCTGGGAAGACGACAGGGGAGGATCCGGCTACACCTTC. Translating it yields CAWEDDRGGSGYTF.

The chain links TRBV6-5 to TRBJ2-3; 8 nucleotides align to TRBD1. V was pared by 8 bases and J by 1 base, with 2 bases of the junction left unmatched. Germline assignment: CDR1 MNHEY and CDR2 SVGAGI. This CDR3 has 13 amino acids. CDR3 region: CASEGQGTDTQYF. The CDR3 DNA follows: TGTGCCAGCGAGGGACAGGGCACAGATACGCAGTATTTT.

The chain carries TRBV5-5 and TRBJ2-2; 10 bases line up with TRBD1. Losses at the gene ends were 4 bases for V and 3 bases for J; bases not matched to a gene: 9. The CDR3 has 17 amino acids. Germline CDR1 reads SGHKS; CDR2 reads YYEKEE (reference sequence). CDR3 sequence reads: CASSPRAGTGDTGELFF. The DNA for the CDR3 is TGTGCCAGCAGCCCCCGGGCCGGGACAGGGGACACCGGGGAGCTGTTTTTT.

This clone was observed a single time. The chain couples TRBV7-9 to TRBJ2-7; no firm D call. Trimming removed 5 bases at V and 3 bases at J, with 5 bases between. CDR3 size: 11 residues. CDR1 and CDR2 (germline): SEHNR, FQNEAQ (reference sequence). This chain's CDR3 is CASSPNYEQYF. As DNA, the CDR3 is TGTGCCAGCAGCCCAAACTACGAGCAGTACTTC.

This clone has only a few counts. The chain has TRBV10-3 and TRBJ1-2; D unclear. This CDR3 is 15 amino acids long. Germline loops: CDR1 ENHRY, CDR2 SYGVKD. DNA of the CDR3: TGTGCAACCCACTTAAATCCATCAGGCCTTTCGGGCTACACCTTC. It codes for CATHLNPSGLSGYTF.

The chain carries TRBV4-3 and TRBJ2-1; TRBD2 aligns across 9 bases. The CDR3 is 15 amino acids. Germline V CDR1 and CDR2: LGHNA, YSLEER. After removal of 1 base from V and 9 bases from J, the junction contained 7 bases not matched to a gene. DNA for the CDR3: TGCGCCAGCAGCCAAGCCGCGGGGGGGCTACGTGAGCAGTTCTTC. It translates to CASSQAAGGLREQFF.

This chain uses TRBV3-1 (or the pseudogene TRBV3-2) with TRBJ1-5, with no clear D. The CDR3 is 14 residues long. CDR1 and CDR2 (germline): LGHDT, YNNKEL (reference sequence). The V end was cut by 0 bases, the J end by 6 bases, with 9 bases between. The CDR3 sequence: CASSQEGRPQPQHF. The CDR3 coding sequence is TGTGCCAGCAGCCAAGAAGGAAGGCCTCAGCCCCAGCATTTT.

The gene calls are TRBV11-2 and TRBJ2-7; no firm D call. CDR3 length: 12 amino acids. With 4 bases removed from V and 3 bases from J, the gap between germline ends came to 7 bases. Looked up from germline, CDR1 is SGHAT and CDR2 is FQNNGV. This CDR3 reads CASSYWGYEQYF. DNA for the CDR3: TGTGCCAGCAGCTATTGGGGCTACGAGCAGTACTTC.